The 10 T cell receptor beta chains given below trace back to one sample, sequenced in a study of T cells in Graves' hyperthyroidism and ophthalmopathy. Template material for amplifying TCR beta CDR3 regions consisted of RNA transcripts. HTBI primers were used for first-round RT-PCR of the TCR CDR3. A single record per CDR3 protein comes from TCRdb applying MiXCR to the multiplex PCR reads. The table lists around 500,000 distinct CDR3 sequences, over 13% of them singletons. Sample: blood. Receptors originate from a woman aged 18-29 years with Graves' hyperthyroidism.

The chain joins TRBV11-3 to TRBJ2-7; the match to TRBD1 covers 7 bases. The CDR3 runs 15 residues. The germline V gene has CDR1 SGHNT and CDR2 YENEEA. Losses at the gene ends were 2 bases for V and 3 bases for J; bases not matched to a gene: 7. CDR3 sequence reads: CASSLLGQANYEQYF. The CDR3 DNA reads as TGTGCCAGCAGCTTATTAGGACAGGCGAACTACGAGCAGTACTTC.

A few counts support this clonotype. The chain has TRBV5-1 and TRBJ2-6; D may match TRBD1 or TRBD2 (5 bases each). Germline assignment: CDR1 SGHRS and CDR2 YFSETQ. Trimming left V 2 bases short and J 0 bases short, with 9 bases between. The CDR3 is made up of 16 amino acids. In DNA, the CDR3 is TGCGCCAGCAGCTTTGCAGGGAGCTCTGGGGCCAACGTCCTGACTTTC. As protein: CASSFAGSSGANVLTF.

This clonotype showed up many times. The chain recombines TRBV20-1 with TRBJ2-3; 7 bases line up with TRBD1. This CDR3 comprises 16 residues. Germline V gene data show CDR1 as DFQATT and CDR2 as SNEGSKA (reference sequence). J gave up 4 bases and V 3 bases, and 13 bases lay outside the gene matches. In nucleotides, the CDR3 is TGCAGTGCTAGCCAGACAGGGACGGAGTGGGCAGATACGCAGTATTTT. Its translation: CSASQTGTEWADTQYF.

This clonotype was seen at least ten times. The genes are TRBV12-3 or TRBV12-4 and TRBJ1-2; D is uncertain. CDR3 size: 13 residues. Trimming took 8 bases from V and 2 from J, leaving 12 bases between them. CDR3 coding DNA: TGTGCCAGCTCGGGTGCCGTCAACTATGGCTACACCTTC. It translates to CASSGAVNYGYTF.

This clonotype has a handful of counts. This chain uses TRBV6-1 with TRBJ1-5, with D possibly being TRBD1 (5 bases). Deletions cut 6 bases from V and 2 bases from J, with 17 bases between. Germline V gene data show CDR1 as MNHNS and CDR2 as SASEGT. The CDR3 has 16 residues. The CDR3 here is CASRPTGLRGNQPQHF. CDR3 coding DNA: TGTGCCAGCAGGCCAACAGGTTTACGGGGCAATCAGCCCCAGCATTTT.

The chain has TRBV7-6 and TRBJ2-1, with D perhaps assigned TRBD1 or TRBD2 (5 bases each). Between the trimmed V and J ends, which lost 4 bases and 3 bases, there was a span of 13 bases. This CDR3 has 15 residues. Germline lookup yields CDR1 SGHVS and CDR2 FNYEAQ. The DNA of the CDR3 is TGTGCCAGCAGCTATACTAGGGACGACTACAATGAGCAGTTCTTC. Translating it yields CASSYTRDDYNEQFF.

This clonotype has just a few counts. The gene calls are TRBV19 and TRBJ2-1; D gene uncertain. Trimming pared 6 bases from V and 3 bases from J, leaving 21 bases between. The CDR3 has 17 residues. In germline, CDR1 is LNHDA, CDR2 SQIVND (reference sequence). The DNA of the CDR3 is TGTGCCAGTAGGCGAGACCTCAGCGTGTCACACTACAATGAGCAGTTCTTC. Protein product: CASRRDLSVSHYNEQFF.

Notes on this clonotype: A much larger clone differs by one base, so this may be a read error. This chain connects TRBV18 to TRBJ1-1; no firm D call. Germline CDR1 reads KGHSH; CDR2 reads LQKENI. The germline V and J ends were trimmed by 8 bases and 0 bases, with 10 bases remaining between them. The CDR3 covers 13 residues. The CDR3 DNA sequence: TGTGCCAGCCCAAATGGCCTGAACACTGAAGCTTTCTTT. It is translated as CASPNGLNTEAFF. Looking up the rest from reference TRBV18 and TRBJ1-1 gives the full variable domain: NAGVMQNPRHLVRRRGQEARLRCSPMKGHSHVYWYRQLPEEGLKFMVYLQKENIIDESGMPKERFSAEFPKEGPSILRIQQVVRGDSAAYFCASPNGLNTEAFFGQGTRLTVV.

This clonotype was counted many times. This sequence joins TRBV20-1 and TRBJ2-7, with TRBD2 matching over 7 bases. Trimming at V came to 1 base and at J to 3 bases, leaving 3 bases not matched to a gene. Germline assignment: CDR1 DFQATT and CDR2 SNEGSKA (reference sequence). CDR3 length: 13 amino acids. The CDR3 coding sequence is TGCAGTGCTAGAGGGCTAGCGGACTACGAGCAGTACTTC. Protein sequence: CSARGLADYEQYF.

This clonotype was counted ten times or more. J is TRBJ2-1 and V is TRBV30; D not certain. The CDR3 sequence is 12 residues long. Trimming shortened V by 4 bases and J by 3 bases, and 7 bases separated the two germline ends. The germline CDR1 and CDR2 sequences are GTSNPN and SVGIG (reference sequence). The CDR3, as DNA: TGTGCCTGGAAACGGGTCTACAATGAGCAGTTCTTC. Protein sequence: CAWKRVYNEQFF.